What follows are 2 T cell receptor beta chains derived from one specimen sequenced in a study of T cell changes during pregnancy in multiple sclerosis. Sequencing used immunoSEQ multiplex PCR; TCRdb keeps in-frame clones, though not all of them. The data contain about 47,000 clones, 80% to 95% of them singletons. This sample comprised peripheral blood, obtained in the third trimester of pregnancy. Every receptor here comes from a female donor with multiple sclerosis, enrolled in a pregnancy study.

The V call is TRBV19, the J call TRBJ1-1, with D maybe TRBD1 (6 bases). This CDR3 has 18 residues. Germline CDR1 LNHDA, CDR2 SQIVND (reference sequence). Trimming cost V 3 bases and J 3 bases, with 23 bases left between them. The CDR3 coding sequence is TGTGCCAGTAGTATTCTTCCCACGATGGACAGCATGGACACTGAAGCTTTCTTT. Translating gives CASSILPTMDSMDTEAFF.

This chain uses TRBV7-9 with TRBJ2-2, with 7 bases aligning to TRBD1. The CDR3 runs to 15 residues. CDR1 is SEHNR, CDR2 FQNEAQ, per germline (reference sequence). V trimming: 4 bases; J trimming: 6 bases; junction bases outside the gene matches: 8. DNA for the CDR3: TGTGCCAGCAGCTACACGACAGGGAGCGCCGGGGAGCTGTTTTTT. Protein: CASSYTTGSAGELFF.